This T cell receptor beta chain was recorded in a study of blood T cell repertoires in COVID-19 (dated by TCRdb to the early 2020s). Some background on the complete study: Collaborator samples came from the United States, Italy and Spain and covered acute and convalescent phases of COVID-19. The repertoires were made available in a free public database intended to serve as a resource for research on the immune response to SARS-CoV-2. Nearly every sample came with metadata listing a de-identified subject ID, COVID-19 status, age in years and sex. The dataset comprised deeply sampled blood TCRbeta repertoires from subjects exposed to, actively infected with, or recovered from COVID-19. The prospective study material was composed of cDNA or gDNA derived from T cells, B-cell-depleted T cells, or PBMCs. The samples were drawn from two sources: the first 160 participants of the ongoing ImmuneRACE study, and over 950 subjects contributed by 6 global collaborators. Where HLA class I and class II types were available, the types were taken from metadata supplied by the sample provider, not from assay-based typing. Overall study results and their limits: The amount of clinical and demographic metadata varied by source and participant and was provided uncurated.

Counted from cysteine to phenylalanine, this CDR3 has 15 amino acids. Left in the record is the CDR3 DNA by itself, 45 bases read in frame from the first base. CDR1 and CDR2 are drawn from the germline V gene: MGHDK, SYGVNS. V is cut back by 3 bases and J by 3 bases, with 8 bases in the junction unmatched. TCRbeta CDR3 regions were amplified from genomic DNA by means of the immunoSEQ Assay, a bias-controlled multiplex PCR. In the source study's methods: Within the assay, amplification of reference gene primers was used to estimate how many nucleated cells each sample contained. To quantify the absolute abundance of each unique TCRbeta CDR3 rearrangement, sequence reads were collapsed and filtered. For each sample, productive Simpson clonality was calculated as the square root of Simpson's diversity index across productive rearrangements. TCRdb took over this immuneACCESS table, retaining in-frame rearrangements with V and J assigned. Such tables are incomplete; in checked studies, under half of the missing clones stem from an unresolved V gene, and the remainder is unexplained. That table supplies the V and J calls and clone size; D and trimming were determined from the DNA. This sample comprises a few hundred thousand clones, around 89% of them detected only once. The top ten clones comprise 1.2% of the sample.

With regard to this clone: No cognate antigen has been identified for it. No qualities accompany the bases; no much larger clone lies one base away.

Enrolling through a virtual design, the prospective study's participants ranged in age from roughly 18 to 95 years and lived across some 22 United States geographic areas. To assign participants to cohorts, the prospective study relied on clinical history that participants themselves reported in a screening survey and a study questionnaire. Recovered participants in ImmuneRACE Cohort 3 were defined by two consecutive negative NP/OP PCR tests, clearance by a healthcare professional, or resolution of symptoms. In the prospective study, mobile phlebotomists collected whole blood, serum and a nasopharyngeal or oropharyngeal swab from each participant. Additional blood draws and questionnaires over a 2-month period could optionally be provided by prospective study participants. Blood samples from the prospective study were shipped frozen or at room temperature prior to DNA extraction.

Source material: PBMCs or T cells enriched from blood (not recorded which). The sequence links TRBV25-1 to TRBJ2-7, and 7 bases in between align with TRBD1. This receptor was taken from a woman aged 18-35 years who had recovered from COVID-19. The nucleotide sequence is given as TGTGCCAGCAGTGAGACAGGGATTTCTTTCTACGAGCAGTACTTC. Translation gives CASSETGISFYEQYF.